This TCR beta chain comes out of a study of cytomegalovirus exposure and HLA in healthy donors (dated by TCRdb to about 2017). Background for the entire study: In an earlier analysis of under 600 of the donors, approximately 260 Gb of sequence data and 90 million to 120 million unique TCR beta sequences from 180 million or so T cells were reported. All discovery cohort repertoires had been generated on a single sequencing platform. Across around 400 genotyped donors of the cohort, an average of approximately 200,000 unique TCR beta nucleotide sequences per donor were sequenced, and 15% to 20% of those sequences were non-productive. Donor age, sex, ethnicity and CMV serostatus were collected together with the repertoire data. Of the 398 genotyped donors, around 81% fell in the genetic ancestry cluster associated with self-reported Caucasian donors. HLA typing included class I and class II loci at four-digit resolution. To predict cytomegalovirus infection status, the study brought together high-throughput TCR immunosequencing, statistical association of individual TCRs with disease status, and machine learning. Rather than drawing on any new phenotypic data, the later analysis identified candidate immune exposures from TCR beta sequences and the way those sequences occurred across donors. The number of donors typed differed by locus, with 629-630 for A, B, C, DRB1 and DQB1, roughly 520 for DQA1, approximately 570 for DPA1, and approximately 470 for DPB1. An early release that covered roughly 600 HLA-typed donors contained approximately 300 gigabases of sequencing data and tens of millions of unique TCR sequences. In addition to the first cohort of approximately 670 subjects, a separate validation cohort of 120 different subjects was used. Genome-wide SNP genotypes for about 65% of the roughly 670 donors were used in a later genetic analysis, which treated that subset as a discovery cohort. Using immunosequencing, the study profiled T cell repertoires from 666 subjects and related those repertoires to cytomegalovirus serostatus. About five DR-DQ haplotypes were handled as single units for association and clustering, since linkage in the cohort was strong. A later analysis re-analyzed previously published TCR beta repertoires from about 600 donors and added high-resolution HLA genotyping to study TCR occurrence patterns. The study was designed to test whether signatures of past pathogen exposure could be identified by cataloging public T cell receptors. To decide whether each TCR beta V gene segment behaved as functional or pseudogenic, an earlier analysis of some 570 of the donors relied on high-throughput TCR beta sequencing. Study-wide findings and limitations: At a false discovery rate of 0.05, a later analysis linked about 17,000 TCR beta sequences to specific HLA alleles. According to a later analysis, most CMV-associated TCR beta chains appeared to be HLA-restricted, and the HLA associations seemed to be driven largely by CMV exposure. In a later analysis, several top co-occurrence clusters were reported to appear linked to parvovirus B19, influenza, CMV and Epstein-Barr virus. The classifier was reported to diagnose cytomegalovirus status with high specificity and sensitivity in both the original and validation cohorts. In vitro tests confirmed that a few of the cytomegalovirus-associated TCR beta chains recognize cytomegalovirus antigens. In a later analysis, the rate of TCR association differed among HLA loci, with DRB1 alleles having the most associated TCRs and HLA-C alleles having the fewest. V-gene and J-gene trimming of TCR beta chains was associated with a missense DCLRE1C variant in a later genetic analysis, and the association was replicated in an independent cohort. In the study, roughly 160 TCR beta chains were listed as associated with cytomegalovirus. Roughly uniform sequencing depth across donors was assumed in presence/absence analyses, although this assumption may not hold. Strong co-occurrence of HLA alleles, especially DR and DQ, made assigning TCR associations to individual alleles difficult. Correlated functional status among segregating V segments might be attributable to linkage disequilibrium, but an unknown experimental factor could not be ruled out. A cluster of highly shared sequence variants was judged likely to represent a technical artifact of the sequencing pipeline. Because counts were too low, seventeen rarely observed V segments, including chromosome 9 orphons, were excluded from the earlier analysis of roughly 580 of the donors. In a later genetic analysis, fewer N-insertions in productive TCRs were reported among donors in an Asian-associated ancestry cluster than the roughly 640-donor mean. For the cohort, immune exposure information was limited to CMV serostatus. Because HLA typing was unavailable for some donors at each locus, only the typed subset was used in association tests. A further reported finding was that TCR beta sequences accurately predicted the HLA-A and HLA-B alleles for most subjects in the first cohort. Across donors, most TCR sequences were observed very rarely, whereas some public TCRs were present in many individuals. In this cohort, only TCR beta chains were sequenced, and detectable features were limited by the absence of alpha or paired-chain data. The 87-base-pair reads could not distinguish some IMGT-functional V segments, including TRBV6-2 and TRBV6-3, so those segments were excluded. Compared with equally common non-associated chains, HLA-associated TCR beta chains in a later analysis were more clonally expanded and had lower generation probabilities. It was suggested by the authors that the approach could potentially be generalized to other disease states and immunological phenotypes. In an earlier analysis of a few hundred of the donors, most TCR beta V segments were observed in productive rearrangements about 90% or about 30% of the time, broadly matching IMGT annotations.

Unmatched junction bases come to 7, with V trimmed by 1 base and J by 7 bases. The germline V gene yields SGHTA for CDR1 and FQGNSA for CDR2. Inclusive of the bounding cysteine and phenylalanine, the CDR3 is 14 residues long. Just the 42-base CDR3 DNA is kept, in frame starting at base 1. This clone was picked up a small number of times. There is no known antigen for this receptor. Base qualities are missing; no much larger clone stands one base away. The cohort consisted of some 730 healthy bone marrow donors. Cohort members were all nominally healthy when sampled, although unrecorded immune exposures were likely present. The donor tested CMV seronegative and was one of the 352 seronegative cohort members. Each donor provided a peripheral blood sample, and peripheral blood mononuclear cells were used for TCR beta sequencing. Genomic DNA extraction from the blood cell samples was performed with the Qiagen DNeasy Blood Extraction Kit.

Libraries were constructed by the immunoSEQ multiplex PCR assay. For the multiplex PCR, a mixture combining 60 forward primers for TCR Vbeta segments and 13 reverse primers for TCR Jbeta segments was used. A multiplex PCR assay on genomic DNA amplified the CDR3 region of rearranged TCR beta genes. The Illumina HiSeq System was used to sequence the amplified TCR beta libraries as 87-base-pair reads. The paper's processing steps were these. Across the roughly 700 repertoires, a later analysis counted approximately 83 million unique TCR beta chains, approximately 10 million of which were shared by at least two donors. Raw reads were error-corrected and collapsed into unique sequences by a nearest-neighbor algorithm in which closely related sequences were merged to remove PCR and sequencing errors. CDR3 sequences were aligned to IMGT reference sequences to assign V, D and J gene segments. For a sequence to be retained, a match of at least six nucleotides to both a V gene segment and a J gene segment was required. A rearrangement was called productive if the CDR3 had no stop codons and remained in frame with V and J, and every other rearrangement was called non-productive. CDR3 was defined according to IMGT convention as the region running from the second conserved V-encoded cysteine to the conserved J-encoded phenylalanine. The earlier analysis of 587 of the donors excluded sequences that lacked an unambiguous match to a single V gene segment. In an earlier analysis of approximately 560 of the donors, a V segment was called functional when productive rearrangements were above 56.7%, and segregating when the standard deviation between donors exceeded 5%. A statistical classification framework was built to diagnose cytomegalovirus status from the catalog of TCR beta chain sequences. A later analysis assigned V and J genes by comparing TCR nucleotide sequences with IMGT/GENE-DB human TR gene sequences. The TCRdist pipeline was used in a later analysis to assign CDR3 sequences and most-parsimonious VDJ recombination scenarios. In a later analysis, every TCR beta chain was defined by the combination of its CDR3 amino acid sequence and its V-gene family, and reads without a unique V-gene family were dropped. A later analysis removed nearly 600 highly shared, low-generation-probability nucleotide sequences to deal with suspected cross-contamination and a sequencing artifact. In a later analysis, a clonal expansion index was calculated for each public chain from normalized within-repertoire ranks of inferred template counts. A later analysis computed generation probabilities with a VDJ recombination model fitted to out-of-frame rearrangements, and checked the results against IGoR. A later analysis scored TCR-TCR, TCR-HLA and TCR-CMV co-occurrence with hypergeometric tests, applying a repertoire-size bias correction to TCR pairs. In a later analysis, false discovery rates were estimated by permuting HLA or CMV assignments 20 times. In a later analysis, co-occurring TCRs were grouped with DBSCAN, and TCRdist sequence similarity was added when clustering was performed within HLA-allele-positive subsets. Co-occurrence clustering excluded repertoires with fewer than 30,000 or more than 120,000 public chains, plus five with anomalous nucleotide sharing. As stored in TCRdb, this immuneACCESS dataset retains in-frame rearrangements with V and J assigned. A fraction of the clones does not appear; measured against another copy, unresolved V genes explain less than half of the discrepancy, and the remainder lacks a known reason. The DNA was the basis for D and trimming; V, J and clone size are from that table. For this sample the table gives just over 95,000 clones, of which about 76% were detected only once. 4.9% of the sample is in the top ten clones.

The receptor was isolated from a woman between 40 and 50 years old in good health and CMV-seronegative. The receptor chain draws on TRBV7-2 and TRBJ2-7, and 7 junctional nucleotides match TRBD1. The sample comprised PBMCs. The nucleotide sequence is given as TGTGCCAGCAGCTTAGAACAGGGGCCTCGAGAGCAGTACTTC. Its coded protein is CASSLEQGPREQYF.